Shown below are 17 T cell receptor beta chains from a single sample sequenced in a study of cytomegalovirus exposure and HLA in healthy donors. PCR used 60 Vbeta primers and 13 Jbeta primers. Profiling relied on immunoSEQ multiplex PCR, and the TCRdb table lists in-frame clones only, not all of them. The table includes some 150,000 clones, around four fifths detected once. The sequenced sample was PBMCs. The receptors were sampled from a man aged 30 to 39 in good health and CMV-seropositive.

The chain couples TRBV5-1 to TRBJ2-7, with TRBD1 identical over 7 bases. This CDR3 comprises 16 residues. Germline values: CDR1 SGHRS, CDR2 YFSETQ. Trimming removed 0 bases from V and 3 bases from J; junction bases left unmatched: 9. CDR3 region: CASSLELGRGNYEQYF. In DNA, the CDR3 is TGCGCCAGCAGCTTGGAACTAGGCAGGGGGAACTACGAGCAGTACTTC.

CDR3 residues: CASSIGGAQETQYF. The DNA for the CDR3 is TGTGCCAGTAGTATAGGTGGGGCACAAGAGACCCAGTACTTC. The chain employs TRBV19 and TRBJ2-5, with D tentatively TRBD1 (5 bases). Germline assignment: CDR1 LNHDA and CDR2 SQIVND (reference sequence). The CDR3 spans 14 residues. V was trimmed by 1 base and J by 2 bases, leaving 8 bases between them.

This clone turned up a few times. The V call is TRBV5-6, the J call TRBJ1-2; 9 bases match TRBD1. Trimming removed 0 bases from V and 7 bases from J; junction bases left unmatched: 10. The CDR3 covers 16 residues. CDR1 and CDR2 (germline): SGHDT, YYEEEE. The DNA of the CDR3 is TGTGCCAGCAGCTTGGCCGGGACAGGGAGGAAAGGTGGCTACACCTTC. Translated: CASSLAGTGRKGGYTF.

This clone was recorded only once. The rearrangement joins TRBV20-1 to TRBJ2-1; 8 bases are a match to TRBD1. The CDR3 sequence is 10 residues long. V gave up 5 bases and J gave up 13 bases; unmatched junction bases: 4. Germline V gives CDR1 DFQATT, CDR2 SNEGSKA (reference sequence). The CDR3 protein is CSAQGAVQFF. CDR3 nucleotide sequence: TGCAGTGCTCAGGGGGCTGTACAGTTCTTC.

This rearrangement joins TRBV7-2 to TRBJ2-7; TRBD2 might be the D (6 bases). Germline-derived CDR1 and CDR2 are SGHTA and FQGNSA. Deletions cut 4 bases from V and 4 bases from J, with 11 bases between. This CDR3 region has 13 residues. The CDR3 nucleotides are TGTGCCAGCAGCTCGGGACTGAAATACGAGCAGTACTTC. This encodes CASSSGLKYEQYF.

CDR3 sequence reads: CASSQDLQGPISSYEQYF. In nucleotides, the CDR3 is TGTGCCAGCAGCCAAGATCTACAGGGTCCGATAAGCTCCTACGAGCAGTACTTC. The chain couples TRBV4-2 to TRBJ2-7; perhaps TRBD1 as D (6 bases). V lost 0 bases and J 0 bases, leaving 18 bases between the germline ends. Looked up from germline, CDR1 is LGHNA and CDR2 is YNFKEQ. This CDR3 comprises 18 residues.

This rearrangement joins TRBV23-1 to TRBJ1-5; D is perhaps TRBD1 (6 bases). TRBV23-1 is sorted into the ORF group, with uncertain function. V was clipped by 3 bases and J by 9 bases, with 18 bases between them. CDR3 length: 15 amino acids. This chain's CDR3 is CASSQPTGGLGPQHF. The CDR3 nucleotides are TGCGCCAGCAGTCAGCCGACAGGAGGACTCGGGCCCCAGCATTTT.

The chain couples TRBV29-1 to TRBJ2-5, with D maybe TRBD1 (6 bases). The CDR3 length is 15 residues. V was pared by 0 bases and J by 5 bases, with 16 bases between. Looked up from germline, CDR1 is SQVTM and CDR2 is ANQGSEA. The CDR3: CSVEDPAGVSETQYF. CDR3 in DNA: TGCAGCGTTGAAGATCCCGCAGGGGTGTCGGAGACCCAGTACTTC.

The rearrangement links TRBV15 to TRBJ1-3; D remains unclear. The CDR3 loop spans 16 amino acids. Germline lookup yields CDR1 LNHNV and CDR2 YYDKDF (reference sequence). V was trimmed by 0 bases and J by 6 bases, leaving 15 bases between them. CDR3 region: CATSRELHFDLNTIYF. In DNA, the CDR3 is TGTGCCACCAGCAGAGAACTCCACTTCGATCTAAACACCATATATTTT.

The chain employs TRBV28 and TRBJ2-7; D might be TRBD1 (6 bases). In germline, CDR1 is MDHEN, CDR2 SYDVKM. Trimming left V 6 bases short and J 5 bases short, with 14 bases between. The CDR3 has 13 amino acids. CDR3 protein: CASRGQGKDEQYF. The DNA of the CDR3 is TGTGCCAGCAGAGGTCAGGGGAAGGACGAGCAGTACTTC.

The V call is TRBV27, the J call TRBJ1-1; TRBD1 agrees at 9 bases. The V gene's germline CDR1 is MNHEY and CDR2 SMNVEV (reference sequence). The CDR3 spans 15 residues. The V segment lost 6 bases and the J segment 0 bases; nucleotides outside the gene matches: 5. CDR3 bases: TGTGCCAGCAGGAGGACAGGGGTCTTGAACACTGAAGCTTTCTTT. This codes for CASRRTGVLNTEAFF.

This clone was observed once. The CDR3 loop is CASSQGQATEAFF. For the CDR3, the DNA is TGTGCCAGCAGCCAAGGACAGGCCACTGAAGCTTTCTTT. The rearrangement uses TRBV14 and TRBJ1-1, with TRBD1 as a possible D gene (6 bases). The CDR3 length is 13 residues. Trimming stripped 1 base from V and 4 bases from J, with 7 bases between. Looked up from germline, CDR1 is SGHDN and CDR2 is FVKESK.

This clone has just a few counts. This sample includes further DNA sequences coding for the same CDR3. The chain combines TRBV28 with TRBJ2-7; 7 bases match TRBD2. The germline CDR1 and CDR2 sequences are MDHEN and SYDVKM. J was trimmed by 0 bases and V by 5 bases; bases with no gene match: 10. The CDR3 has 16 amino acids. CDR3 loop: CASSPIGTTSSYEQYF. The CDR3 coding sequence is TGTGCCAGCAGTCCGATCGGGACTACTAGCTCCTACGAGCAGTACTTC.

V and J are TRBV7-9 and TRBJ2-3; D is unclear. The CDR3 extends over 13 amino acids. The germline gives CDR1 SEHNR, CDR2 FQNEAQ (reference sequence). The V end lost 3 bases, the J end lost 2 bases, and 6 bases lay between the germline ends. The CDR3 DNA reads TGTGCCAGCAGCTTCCAAGCCACAGATACGCAGTATTTT. Its protein product is CASSFQATDTQYF.

The rearrangement links TRBV10-3 to TRBJ2-1, with D perhaps matching TRBD2 (7 bases). This CDR3 is 14 amino acids long. V was pared by 8 bases and J by 0 bases, with 11 bases between. Germline CDR1 reads ENHRY; CDR2 reads SYGVKD. CDR3 DNA: TGTGCCATCGGGGGGGGCAGCTCCTACAATGAGCAGTTCTTC. Translating it yields CAIGGGSSYNEQFF.

The rearrangement joins TRBV28 to TRBJ1-6; D perhaps matches TRBD1 (5 bases). Trimming pared 1 base from V and 2 bases from J, leaving 9 bases between. Germline CDR1 reads MDHEN; CDR2 reads SYDVKM. There are 16 residues in the CDR3. The CDR3 DNA is TGTGCCAGCAGTTTATTCTCAGGGACCTATAATTCACCCCTCCACTTT. Translating gives CASSLFSGTYNSPLHF. The entire variable domain, with the rest obtained from reference TRBV28 and TRBJ1-6, is as follows: DVKVTQSSRYLVKRTGEKVFLECVQDMDHENMFWYRQDPGLGLRLIYFSYDVKMKEKGDIPEGYSVSREKKERFSLILESASTNQTSMYLCASSLFSGTYNSPLHFGNGTRLTVT.

The V gene is TRBV27, the J gene TRBJ1-5; 9 bases line up with TRBD1. Per the germline V gene, CDR1 is MNHEY and CDR2 is SMNVEV (reference sequence). V shed 7 bases, J shed 5 bases, and the junction held 15 bases outside the gene matches. The CDR3 sequence is 17 residues long. For the CDR3, the DNA is TGTGCCAGCAACTTTCGCGGACCGGGACAGGGCTATCAGCCCCAGCATTTT. Encoded protein: CASNFRGPGQGYQPQHF.